This entry describes one TCR beta chain. The data derive from a study of T cells after yellow fever vaccination. TCRdb used MiXCR to reprocess the 5' RACE reads, holding one entry per CDR3 protein. This table has under 400,000 distinct CDR3 sequences, approximately 13% appearing once. The V and J ends lost 0 bases and 8 bases respectively, with 8 bases between them. This CDR3 spans 13 amino acids. CDR1 SGHDT and CDR2 YYEEEE come from the germline V gene. This specimen consisted of CD4+ T cells sorted from PBMCs, obtained 15 days after the yellow fever booster vaccination. This rearrangement joins TRBV5-6 to TRBJ1-4, with D unclear. The clonotype originates from a man younger than 35 who received the YFV17D yellow fever vaccine. CDR3 in DNA: TGTGCCAGCAGCTTGGCTCTGACAGAAAAACTGTTTTTT. This sequence encodes CASSLALTEKLFF.